This T cell receptor (beta chain) was observed in a study of PD-L1 blockade in urothelial cancer. V lost 3 bases and J lost 4, with 12 bases in between. The CDR3 runs to 14 residues. Germline V lookup: CDR1 SGHNT, CDR2 YYREEE (reference sequence). Sample time point: pretreatment peripheral blood. Generated by immunoSEQ multiplex PCR, the TCRdb table keeps only in-frame clones and is missing some. The table includes 70,000 or so clones, about nine tenths detected once. V is TRBV5-4 and J is TRBJ2-3, with D tentatively TRBD1 (6 bases). The sequencing here drew on PBMCs, taken around atezolizumab (anti-PD-L1) treatment. The receptor's source is a man aged 70-80 years with urothelial cancer. This CDR3 is CASSSRQDSDTQYF. CDR3 bases: TGTGCCAGCAGCTCAAGACAGGACTCAGATACGCAGTATTTT.